Sequencing of this T cell receptor (beta chain) was carried out in a study of blood T cell repertoires in COVID-19. Germline lookup yields CDR1 MNHEY and CDR2 SMNVEV (reference sequence). After removal of 3 bases from V and 2 bases from J, the junction contained 3 bases not matched to a gene. The CDR3 consists of 15 residues. In the authors' workflow: Amplification of reference gene primers was used by the study to estimate nucleated cell counts. Profiling relied on immunoSEQ multiplex PCR, and the TCRdb table lists in-frame clones only, not all of them. V and J calls and clone size are as listed in that table; D and trimming were resolved from the DNA. The table records roughly 150,000 clones, roughly 90% of them present only once.

Sequencing was carried out using peripheral blood. The receptor was derived from an older woman with acute or convalescent COVID-19. This chain connects TRBV27 to TRBJ2-5; 10 bases map to TRBD1. The CDR3 bases are TGTGCCAGCAGTTTGGGACAGGGGTTACAAGAGACCCAGTACTTC. This codes for CASSLGQGLQETQYF.